This is a list of T cell receptor beta chains from one sample in a study of T cell responses to AZD1222 COVID-19 vaccine. Here immunoSEQ multiplex PCR was the method, and the copy in TCRdb shows in-frame clones only, minus some. The sample consists of 140,000 to 150,000 clones, 75% to 90% of them appearing once. Here the sequenced sample was peripheral blood, taken on day 0 of MenACWY control vaccination. These receptors were taken from an adult in good health. CDR3s include the opening cysteine and the closing phenylalanine or tryptophan. Each record gives: J gene, V gene, CDR3 protein.

TRBJ1-2	TRBV11-2	CASSLHSDYGYTF
TRBJ2-1	TRBV7-9	CASSPLFPEQFF
TRBJ1-1	TRBV30	CAWSPNSPRGTEAFF
TRBJ1-2	TRBV12-3/TRBV12-4	CASSLGERGYTF
TRBJ2-7	TRBV5-4	CASSPGAGSFYEQYF
TRBJ2-7	TRBV20-1	CSASKSTERRQYF
TRBJ1-2	TRBV18	CASSPGQGYYGYTF
TRBJ2-5	TRBV24-1	CATSGGTSGEQETQYF
TRBJ2-1	TRBV30	CAWRADRGEYNEQFF
TRBJ1-5	TRBV21-1	CASSLRQTNQPQHF
TRBJ1-5	TRBV19	CASSDSGSNQPQHF
TRBJ1-1	TRBV11-2	CASSLARGTGGRTEAFF
TRBJ1-1	TRBV6-5	CAISFGLNTEAFF
TRBJ2-1	TRBV20-1	CSASLAGAINEQFF
TRBJ1-6	TRBV7-3	CASSPGAGSPLHF
TRBJ1-1	TRBV28	CASSFRDRANTEAFF
TRBJ2-5	TRBV3-1/TRBV3-2	CASRLEGVWGETQYF
TRBJ1-5	TRBV11-2	CASSPTQGGPQHF
TRBJ2-3	TRBV27	CASSRGGGTDTQYF
TRBJ2-3	TRBV14	CASSQGGGTDTQYF
TRBJ2-2	TRBV6-4	CASSARGAGTGELFF